This entry features one T cell receptor beta chain sequence. This sample is part of a study of T cells in localized non-small cell lung cancer. Germline assignment: CDR1 SGHRS and CDR2 YFSETQ. J was trimmed by 7 bases and V by 4 bases; bases with no gene match: 7. The CDR3 consists of 15 residues. Only in-frame clones appear in the TCRdb table, and some are missing; sequencing was by immunoSEQ multiplex PCR. The table shows approximately 140,000 clones, with about 89% occurring only once. The V gene is TRBV5-1, the J gene TRBJ2-1; 11 nucleotides line up with TRBD2. This sequence originates from a female donor at least 60 years old with stage I lung adenocarcinoma. This sample comprised peripheral blood, obtained before any cancer treatment. CDR3 nucleotides: TGCGCCAGCAGCCCTTTAGCGGGAGGGCCGAATGAGCAGTTCTTC. Protein product: CASSPLAGGPNEQFF.